This passage covers 32 T cell receptor beta chains from one sample sequenced in a study of T cells in women clearing cervical HPV infection. The assay was immunoSEQ multiplex PCR, and TCRdb's table has in-frame clones only and misses some. This table holds fewer than 35,000 clones. The sample comprised blood buffy coat. The origin of the receptors is a woman aged 18 to 75 with a cervical HPV16 infection that either progressed to CIN3+ or cleared (not recorded which).

Remarks on this clone: Coverage ceases 3 residues before the CDR3 finishes, and the germline J gene fills in the end. The rearrangement links TRBV19 to TRBJ2-3; 7 bases match TRBD1. Germline V gene sequence: CDR1 LNHDA, CDR2 SQIVND (reference sequence). The CDR3 runs 14 residues. CDR3 DNA, as far as it was read: TGTGCCAGTAGTAGCCTACAGGGGAATCAGCCG. Its protein product is CASSSLQGNQP. The whole CDR3 is CASSSLQGNQPQYF.

As for this clone: The read terminates 3 residues ahead of where the CDR3 ends, so the germline J gene completes it. The chain uses TRBV29-1 and TRBJ2-3, with a weak D call TRBD2 (6 bases). The V end lost 4 bases, the J end lost 3 bases, and 11 bases lay between the germline ends. Germline CDR1 reads SQVTM; CDR2 reads ANQGSEA. The CDR3 extends over 13 amino acids. The CDR3 sequence: CSVGLVLTDTQYF. The sequenced CDR3 bases are TGCAGCGTTGGACTAGTATTGACAGATACG.

Regarding this clone: Read data end 3 residues before the CDR3 end; the end is taken from the germline J gene. V is TRBV19 and J is TRBJ2-5; 11 nucleotides agree with TRBD1. With V trimmed by 6 bases and J by 5 bases, 8 bases remained unmatched. CDR3 size: 15 residues. Germline loops: CDR1 LNHDA, CDR2 SQIVND (reference sequence). CDR3 bases read: TGTGCCAGTAGACCCGGGACAGGGGGACAGGAGACC. It specifies CASRPGTGGQET. The complete CDR3 protein is CASRPGTGGQETQYF. The full variable domain, completed using reference TRBV19 and TRBJ2-5, is DGGITQSPKYLFRKEGQNVTLSCEQNLNHDAMYWYRQDPGQGLRLIYYSQIVNDFQKGDIAEGYSVSREKKESFPLTVTSAQKNPTAFYLCASRPGTGGQETQYFGPGTRLLVL.

A word on this clone: The missing CDR3 end, 3 residues past where the read stops, is filled in from the germline J gene. The chain has TRBV12-3 or TRBV12-4 and TRBJ2-7, with TRBD1 matching 7 bases. This CDR3 has 14 residues. V lost 4 bases and J lost 1; bases outside the gene matches: 4. The CDR3 region is CASSSDRASYEQYF. The covered CDR3 bases are TGTGCCAGCAGTTCCGACAGGGCATCCTACGAG.

To note about this clone: The read falls 3 residues short of the CDR3 end, and the missing part is taken from the germline J gene. This rearrangement joins TRBV19 to TRBJ1-2, with TRBD1 matching 9 bases. In germline, CDR1 is LNHDA, CDR2 SQIVND (reference sequence). The length of the CDR3 is 15 residues. The sequenced part of the CDR3 DNA is TGTGCCAGTAGCGATCCGGGACAGGGAACAGATACC. Translated: CASSDPGQGTDT. In full, the CDR3 is CASSDPGQGTDTYTF.

As regards this clone: From the germline J gene comes the end of the CDR3, since the read stops 3 residues before it. The chain is built from TRBV30 and TRBJ1-5; 8 bases line up with TRBD1. This CDR3 has 13 residues. Germline CDR1 reads GTSNPN; CDR2 reads SVGIG (reference sequence). J was trimmed by 4 bases and V by 5 bases; bases with no gene match: 4. CDR3 residues: CAWAGGGNQPQHF. The sequenced part of the CDR3 DNA is TGTGCCTGGGCAGGGGGCGGTAATCAGCCC.

To note about this clone: The CDR3 end falls 3 residues outside the read, so it is completed with the germline J gene. The V and J genes are TRBV2 and TRBJ2-3, with 10 bases fitting TRBD2. The CDR3 is 16 residues long. J lost 2 bases, V lost 5 bases, and 7 bases had no gene match. From germline, CDR1 is SNHLY and CDR2 FYNNEI. This chain's CDR3 is CASSTTSGLTTDTQYF. The CDR3 DNA, read in part, is TGTGCCAGCAGTACGACTAGCGGGCTTACCACAGATACG.

This CDR3 is CAWSHLTEGYGYTF. The CDR3 DNA, read in part, is TGTGCCTGGAGTCATCTGACAGAGGGGTATGGC. This rearrangement joins TRBV30 to TRBJ1-2; D is possibly TRBD1 (5 bases). With the read ending 3 residues before the CDR3 end, the germline J gene is used to fill in that end. In germline, CDR1 is GTSNPN, CDR2 SVGIG (reference sequence). This CDR3 is built from 14 residues. Trimming took 2 bases from V and 5 from J, leaving 15 bases between them.

As concerns this clone: The read stops 3 residues short of the end of the CDR3; the missing end is completed from the germline J gene. The chain uses TRBV5-6 and TRBJ1-2; D is undetermined. The germline V gene has CDR1 SGHDT and CDR2 YYEEEE. The CDR3 sequence is 14 residues long. Trimming took 0 bases from V and 3 from J, leaving 9 bases between them. The CDR3 bases that were read are TGTGCCAGCAGCTTGGTGTCACTTGACTATGGC. As protein: CASSLVSLDYG. The whole CDR3 reads CASSLVSLDYGYTF.

Of note for this clone: The read halts 3 residues ahead of the CDR3 end, with the missing end drawn from the germline J gene. The V call is TRBV18, the J call TRBJ2-1; tentatively, D is TRBD1 (5 bases). The V gene's germline CDR1 is KGHSH and CDR2 LQKENI. CDR3 length: 13 amino acids. Trimming shortened V by 3 bases and J by 6 bases, and 9 bases separated the two germline ends. This CDR3 is CASSPAGPNEQFF. The part of the CDR3 DNA that was read is TGTGCCAGCTCACCGGCAGGGCCCAATGAG.

A word on this clone: The read is 3 residues too short to cover the CDR3 end, so that end is filled in from the germline J gene. This chain uses TRBV20-1 with TRBJ1-5, with unresolved D. V lost 3 bases and J 2 bases, leaving 14 bases between the germline ends. This CDR3 has 15 residues. Germline CDR1 is DFQATT and CDR2 is SNEGSKA (reference sequence). CDR3 DNA, as far as it was read: TGCAGTGCTAGGCGGGCTGCGAATCGCAATCAGCCC. Translation gives CSARRAANRNQP. The CDR3 reads in full as CSARRAANRNQPQHF.

The CDR3 DNA, read in part, is TGTGCCAGCAGACTTACCTTCAATGAG. The encoded protein is CASRLTFNE. The CDR3 in full is CASRLTFNEQFF. The V gene is TRBV12-3 or TRBV12-4, the J gene TRBJ2-1; D is unresolved. The CDR3 extends 3 residues past the end of the read, so its final part is completed from the germline J gene. V was cut by 6 bases and J by 6 bases, with 9 bases left in between. The CDR3 loop spans 12 amino acids.

To note about this clone: The read finishes 3 residues shy of the CDR3 end, and the germline J gene is used to complete it. The rearrangement uses TRBV5-5 and TRBJ2-7; tentatively, D is TRBD2 (5 bases). The CDR3 covers 13 residues. CDR1 and CDR2 from the germline V gene are SGHKS and YYEKEE (reference sequence). Between the trimmed V and J ends, which lost 1 base and 3 bases, there was a span of 8 bases. CDR3 protein: CASSLTDYYEQYF. The part of the CDR3 DNA that was read is TGTGCCAGCAGCTTGACAGACTACTACGAG.

As to this clone: The CDR3 end is not reached by the read, which stops 3 residues before it; the germline J gene fills it in. The genes are TRBV6-4 and TRBJ1-6; perhaps TRBD1 as D (5 bases). Germline V gives CDR1 MRHNA, CDR2 SNTAGT. This CDR3 region has 15 residues. The germline V and J ends were trimmed by 2 bases and 6 bases, with 11 bases remaining between them. The CDR3 loop is CASSDEWGGNSPLHF. The sequenced CDR3 bases are TGTGCCAGCAGTGACGAGTGGGGGGGTAATTCACCC.

With regard to this clone: The CDR3 extends 3 residues past the end of the read, so its final part is completed from the germline J gene. The J gene is TRBJ2-4, the V gene TRBV19, with a possible D match to TRBD1 (6 bases). This CDR3 spans 14 amino acids. Germline loops: CDR1 LNHDA, CDR2 SQIVND (reference sequence). The DNA read from the CDR3 is TGTGCCAGTAGTATAGCCGGGACACAGAGCGCT. This encodes CASSIAGTQSA. The CDR3 as a whole reads CASSIAGTQSAQYF.

Comments on this clone: The read terminates 3 residues ahead of where the CDR3 ends, so the germline J gene completes it. This rearrangement joins TRBV5-1 to TRBJ2-7; possibly TRBD2 for D (6 bases). Germline assignment: CDR1 SGHRS and CDR2 YFSETQ. Trimming pared 2 bases from V and 1 base from J, leaving 10 bases between. The CDR3 has 14 residues. CDR3 DNA, as far as it was read: TGCGCCAGCAGCTTCACGGGGGATTCCTACGAG. This gives the protein CASSFTGDSYE. The CDR3 in full is CASSFTGDSYEQYF.

A word on this clone: The CDR3 end lies 3 residues beyond the end of the read and is filled in from the germline J gene. The chain couples TRBV7-2 to TRBJ2-7; TRBD1 agrees at 7 bases. Germline-derived CDR1 and CDR2 are SGHTA and FQGNSA. This CDR3 has 14 residues. The V gene end was trimmed by 3 bases and the J gene end by 6 bases; junction bases not matched to a gene: 8. This CDR3 reads CASSFDRARGEQYF. CDR3 DNA (partial): TGTGCCAGCAGCTTCGACAGGGCCAGGGGCGAG. The whole variable domain, filled in from reference TRBV7-2 and TRBJ2-7, reads GAGVSQSPSNKVTEKGKDVELRCDPISGHTALYWYRQSLGQGLEFLIYFQGNSAPDKSGLPSDRFSAERTGGSVSTLTIQRTQQEDSAVYLCASSFDRARGEQYFGPGTRLTVT.

With respect to this clone: The CDR3 goes on 3 residues after the read ends, and that part is filled in from the germline J gene. This sequence joins TRBV6-1 and TRBJ2-3; TRBD2 aligns across 8 bases. The CDR3 extends over 15 amino acids. CDR1 MNHNS and CDR2 SASEGT come from the germline V gene. V lost 6 bases to trimming and J lost 6 bases; unmatched junction nucleotides: 11. The CDR3 here is CASSEIAGSFDTQYF. CDR3 bases read: TGTGCCAGCAGCGAAATAGCGGGATCGTTCGATACG.

Remarks on this clone: The read gets to within 3 residues of the CDR3 end, and the germline J gene fills in the rest. The rearrangement uses TRBV5-1 and TRBJ2-7; 11 nucleotides agree with TRBD2. The CDR3 loop spans 14 amino acids. Trimming took 3 bases from V and 6 from J; bases not matched to a gene: 5. The germline V gene encodes CDR1 SGHRS and CDR2 YFSETQ. The sequenced part of the CDR3 DNA is TGCGCCAGCAGCTCCCTGGGACTAGCGGTCGAG. It codes for CASSSLGLAVE. The entire CDR3 is CASSSLGLAVEQYF.

By frequency, this clone is medium-sized. The read ends 3 residues shy of where the CDR3 ends; the end is completed using the germline J gene. Different DNA sequences within this sample yield the same CDR3. The chain links TRBV10-3 to TRBJ1-1; a possible D gene is TRBD1 (5 bases). The CDR3 runs to 13 residues. V was pared by 6 bases and J by 0 bases, with 8 bases between. In germline, CDR1 is ENHRY, CDR2 SYGVKD. The CDR3 bases that were read are TGTGCCATCAGGGGGGGGTTGAACACTGAA. It translates to CAIRGGLNTE. Given in full, the CDR3 is CAIRGGLNTEAFF.

In regard to this clone: A read error may account for a junction end that differs from germline. The read is 3 residues too short to cover the CDR3 end, so that end is filled in from the germline J gene. The sample holds other DNA sequences that translate to the same CDR3. The chain employs TRBV29-1 and TRBJ1-2; 10 bases align to TRBD1. The V gene's germline CDR1 is SQVTM and CDR2 ANQGSEA. The CDR3 has 15 residues. The covered CDR3 bases are TGCAGCGTTTCGACAGGGGGCTCCCGAGGGTATGGT. It yields the protein CSVSTGGSRGYG. The complete CDR3 reads CSVSTGGSRGYGYTF.

Comment on this clone: Read sequence stops 3 residues before the CDR3 end, and the germline J gene provides the missing end. The chain joins TRBV7-3 to TRBJ1-4; possible D gene TRBD1, 5 bases. Germline V lookup: CDR1 SGHTA, CDR2 FQGTGA. This CDR3 spans 13 amino acids. Incomplete CDR3 DNA: TGTGCCAGCAGCTTAATGGGGGACTCACCA. Residues: CASSLMGDSP. In full, the CDR3 is CASSLMGDSPLFF.

With respect to this clone: Read data end 3 residues before the CDR3 end; the end is taken from the germline J gene. The rearrangement links TRBV7-6 to TRBJ1-2; D unclear. Germline V gene lookup returns CDR1 SGHVS and CDR2 FNYEAQ. The CDR3 has 12 residues. The CDR3 sequence is CASSFDSADYTF. The DNA read from the CDR3 is TGTGCCAGCAGCTTTGACTCGGCGGAC.

Concerning this clone: The read ends 3 residues shy of where the CDR3 ends; the end is completed using the germline J gene. The chain employs TRBV6-2 or TRBV6-3 and TRBJ2-7, with TRBD2 as a possible D gene (6 bases). The V gene lost 8 bases and the J gene lost 3 bases, with 17 bases spanning the gap. Germline V gives CDR1 MNHEY, CDR2 SVGEGT. This CDR3 has 14 amino acids. The CDR3 here is CASVGVAVFYEQYF. The DNA read from the CDR3 is TGTGCCAGCGTTGGCGTAGCGGTTTTCTACGAG.

Details on this clone: The read falls 3 residues short of the CDR3 end, and the missing part is taken from the germline J gene. The chain is built from TRBV5-1 and TRBJ2-7; 8 nucleotides agree with TRBD1. V shed 5 bases, J shed 6 bases, and the junction held 7 bases outside the gene matches. The germline gives CDR1 SGHRS, CDR2 YFSETQ. The CDR3 runs 13 residues. The covered CDR3 bases are TGCGCCAGCAGTTTAGGACAGGGCGGCGAG. It is translated as CASSLGQGGE. The whole CDR3 sequence is CASSLGQGGEQYF.

Worth noting for this clone: The read halts 3 residues ahead of the CDR3 end, with the missing end drawn from the germline J gene. The chain recombines TRBV7-6 with TRBJ1-2; D might be TRBD1 (5 bases). The CDR3 has 17 amino acids. Germline CDR1 SGHVS, CDR2 FNYEAQ. The chain's CDR3 is CASSPLAGGDSRYDYTF. The CDR3 DNA, read in part, is TGTGCCAGCAGCCCTCTAGCGGGAGGGGATAGCAGGTACGAC. Full variable domain (rest looked up from reference TRBV7-6 and TRBJ1-2): GAGVSQSPRYKVTKRGQDVALRCDPISGHVSLYWYRQALGQGPEFLTYFNYEAQQDKSGLPNDRFSAERPEGSISTLTIQRTEQRDSAMYRCASSPLAGGDSRYDYTFGSGTRLTVV.

Regarding this clone: From the germline J gene comes the end of the CDR3, since the read stops 3 residues before it. V usage is TRBV7-8 and J usage is TRBJ2-5; 8 bases line up with TRBD1. The CDR3 loop spans 16 amino acids. V trimming: 0 bases; J trimming: 3 bases; junction bases outside the gene matches: 6. CDR1 is SGHVS and CDR2 is FQNEAQ in the germline V gene. CDR3 amino acids: CASSLALRTGKETQYF. The covered CDR3 bases are TGTGCCAGCAGCTTAGCGCTGAGGACAGGGAAAGAGACC.

For this clone: Read sequence stops 3 residues before the CDR3 end, and the germline J gene provides the missing end. The chain carries TRBV28 and TRBJ2-7, with 8 bases matching TRBD1. Trimming removed 5 bases from V and 1 base from J; junction bases left unmatched: 7. Germline V gene lookup returns CDR1 MDHEN and CDR2 SYDVKM. The CDR3 spans 15 residues. The DNA read from the CDR3 is TGTGCCAGCAGTGCTCTGGACAGGGAGTCCTACGAG. This sequence encodes CASSALDRESYE. The CDR3 in its entirety is CASSALDRESYEQYF.

Comment on this clone: The read halts 3 residues ahead of the CDR3 end, with the missing end drawn from the germline J gene. The chain employs TRBV5-6 and TRBJ2-2, with TRBD1 matching 7 bases. Germline V gene sequence: CDR1 SGHDT, CDR2 YYEEEE. This CDR3 is 14 amino acids long. The CDR3: CASSLQGINEKLFF. The DNA read from the CDR3 is TGTGCCAGCAGCTTACAGGGGATTAATGAAAAG.

Concerning this clone itself: The read ends 3 residues before the CDR3 terminus; that terminus is restored from the germline J gene. V gene TRBV20-1 combines with J gene TRBJ1-1; possible D gene TRBD1, 5 bases. Trimming stripped 8 bases from V and 0 bases from J, with 16 bases between. CDR1 DFQATT and CDR2 SNEGSKA come from the germline V gene (reference sequence). The CDR3 runs 14 residues. Incomplete CDR3 DNA: TGCAGTTCCCTTGACAGTTCATTGAACACTGAA. Translated, it gives CSSLDSSLNTE. The whole CDR3 region reads CSSLDSSLNTEAFF.

Note on this clone: The read comes to an end 3 residues before the CDR3 does, leaving the germline J gene to fill in the end. This chain uses TRBV6-1 with TRBJ2-1, with 7 bases matching TRBD2. This CDR3 region has 18 residues. V lost 1 base and J lost 8; bases outside the gene matches: 17. Germline V lookup: CDR1 MNHNS, CDR2 SASEGT. CDR3 DNA, as far as it was read: TGTGCCAGCAGTGAAGGAAGGTACGCGGGAGTGGTGGTTGATGAG. Translated, it gives CASSEGRYAGVVVDE. The complete CDR3 sequence is CASSEGRYAGVVVDEQFF.

To note about this clone: The read comes to an end 3 residues before the CDR3 does, leaving the germline J gene to fill in the end. The genes are TRBV18 and TRBJ2-3; the D gene is possibly TRBD2 (5 bases). Germline V gene lookup returns CDR1 KGHSH and CDR2 LQKENI. CDR3 length: 14 amino acids. Partial CDR3 DNA: TGTGCCAGCACGGCACTAGGAGGTGCCGAGACG. Its translation: CASTALGGAET. The full CDR3 protein reads CASTALGGAETQYF.